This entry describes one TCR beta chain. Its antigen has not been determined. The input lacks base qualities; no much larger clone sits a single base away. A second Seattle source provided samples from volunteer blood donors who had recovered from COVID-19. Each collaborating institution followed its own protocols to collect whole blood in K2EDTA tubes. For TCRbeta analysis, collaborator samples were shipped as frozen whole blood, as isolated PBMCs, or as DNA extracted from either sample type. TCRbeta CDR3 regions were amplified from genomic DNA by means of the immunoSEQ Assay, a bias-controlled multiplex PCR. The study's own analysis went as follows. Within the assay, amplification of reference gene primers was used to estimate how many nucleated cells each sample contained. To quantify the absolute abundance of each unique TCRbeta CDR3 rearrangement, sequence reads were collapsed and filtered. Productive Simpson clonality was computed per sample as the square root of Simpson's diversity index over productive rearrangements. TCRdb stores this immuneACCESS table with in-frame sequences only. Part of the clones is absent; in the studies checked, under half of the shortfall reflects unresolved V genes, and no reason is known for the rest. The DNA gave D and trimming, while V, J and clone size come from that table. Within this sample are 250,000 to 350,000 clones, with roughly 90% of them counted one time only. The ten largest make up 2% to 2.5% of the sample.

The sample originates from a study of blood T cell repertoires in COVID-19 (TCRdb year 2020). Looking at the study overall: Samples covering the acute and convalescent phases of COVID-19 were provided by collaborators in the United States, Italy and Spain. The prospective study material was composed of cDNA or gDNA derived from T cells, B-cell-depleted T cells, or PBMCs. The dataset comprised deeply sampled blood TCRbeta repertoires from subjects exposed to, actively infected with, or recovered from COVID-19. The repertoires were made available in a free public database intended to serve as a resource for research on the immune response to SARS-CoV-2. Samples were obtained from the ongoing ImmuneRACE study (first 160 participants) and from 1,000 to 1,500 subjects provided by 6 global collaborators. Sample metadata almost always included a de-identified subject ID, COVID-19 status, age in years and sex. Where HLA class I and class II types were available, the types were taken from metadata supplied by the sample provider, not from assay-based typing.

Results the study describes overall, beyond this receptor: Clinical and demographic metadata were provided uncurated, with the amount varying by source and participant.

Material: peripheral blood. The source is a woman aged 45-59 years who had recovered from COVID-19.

The nucleotide sequence is TGCGCCAGCAGCGTCAGGGGTGCAACTAATGAAAAACTGTTTTTT. Its translation is CASSVRGATNEKLFF. The rearranged chain carries TRBV5-1 and TRBJ1-4; the D gene is perhaps TRBD1, on 6 matching bases. A distance of 10 bases separates the germline ends of V and J, which lose 4 bases and 0 bases respectively. The CDR3, cysteine through phenylalanine, is 15 amino acids long. CDR3 DNA only is kept here, 45 bases in frame from base 1. CDR1 and CDR2 (SGHRS, YFSETQ) derive from the germline V gene.